Here is one T cell receptor beta chain with its context. Its target is unknown. The entry originates in a study of cytotoxic CD8 clonotypes in ibrutinib-treated CLL. Background on the study: Partial responses totalled approximately 24 and complete responses 2; after median roughly 71 months, 14 remained remitted and about twelve progressed. Regarding the study as a whole: Among the clonotypes, public ones were uncommon and contracted or held stable on treatment.

Measured with immunoSEQ multiplex PCR; TCRdb has only the in-frame clones, and not every one. Among about 160,000 clones listed, approximately 90% were seen once. The source material was PBMCs, sampled at disease progression, from a patient treated with ibrutinib. The sequence came from a human donor with chronic lymphocytic leukemia.

CDR3 nucleotide sequence: TGCAGCGCCCGCCCGACAGTGAACACTGAAGCTTTCTTT. Encoded protein: CSARPTVNTEAFF. The J gene is TRBJ1-1, the V gene TRBV29-1, with TRBD1 as a possible D gene (5 bases). V lost 7 bases, J lost 0 bases, and 12 bases lay in between. The CDR3 spans 13 residues. Germline V gene sequence: CDR1 SQVTM, CDR2 ANQGSEA.